The T cell receptor (beta chain) under discussion was sequenced for a study of T-cell memory formation after mild COVID-19. About this clonotype itself: Antigen specificity is unknown. A much larger clone lies one base from this, so it may be a read error.

Using its own MiXCR run on the 5' RACE reads, TCRdb lists one record per CDR3 protein. The data hold 65,000 to 100,000 distinct CDR3 sequences, with about 13% observed a single time. Overall study findings and caveats: Among clones contracting day 15 to 85, CD4/CD8 was balanced, whereas later expanders leaned CD4+. Among clones peaking at day 37 in the second wave, SARS-CoV-2 specificity remained unconfirmed.

CDR1 is LGHNA, CDR2 YSLEER, per germline. The CDR3 covers 13 residues. Trimming shortened V by 3 bases and J by 8 bases, and 11 bases separated the two germline ends. The chain has TRBV4-3 and TRBJ2-1; possible D gene TRBD2, 5 bases. What was sequenced was PBMCs or a T cell subset sorted from them (not recorded which). This clonotype was obtained from a man aged 18 to 35 who had mild COVID-19 (a few samples of this study predate the infection). Cell type and time point are not known. The CDR3 here is CASSHVGRDEQFF. The CDR3 nucleotides are TGCGCCAGCAGCCACGTAGGGCGGGATGAGCAGTTCTTC.